A single sample is the source of the 26 T cell receptor beta chains below, sequenced in a study of identical twins. MiXCR, run by TCRdb on the 5' RACE reads, gives a single entry per CDR3 protein. The repertoire holds around 340,000 distinct CDR3 sequences, with about 12% as singletons. This sample also appeared in a second study, on yellow fever vaccine responses in identical twins.

Sequencing used CD8+ T cells sorted from blood. The receptors stem from a woman in her late teens or twenties in good health.

This clonotype was detected only a few times. The V and J genes are TRBV20-1 and TRBJ1-1; D unresolved. V lost 1 base, J lost 6 bases, and 6 bases lay in between. This CDR3 has 11 residues. Germline-derived CDR1 and CDR2 are DFQATT and SNEGSKA (reference sequence). CDR3 sequence (DNA): TGCAGTGCTAGAGTGGGATCTGAAGCTTTCTTT. Translating gives CSARVGSEAFF.

This clonotype was counted at least ten times. The chain links TRBV3-1 to TRBJ1-3; D is unclear. The germline gives CDR1 LGHDT, CDR2 YNNKEL (reference sequence). CDR3 size: 16 residues. The V end lost 4 bases, the J end lost 0 bases, and 13 bases lay between the germline ends. This CDR3 reads CASSPLQISSGNTIYF. The CDR3 DNA reads TGTGCCAGCAGCCCTCTTCAGATTAGCTCTGGAAACACCATATATTTT.

This clonotype was observed a handful of times. This chain joins TRBV27 and TRBJ2-1; D is tentatively TRBD1 or TRBD2 (6 bases each). V was clipped by 0 bases and J by 6 bases, with 18 bases between them. The V gene's germline CDR1 is MNHEY and CDR2 SMNVEV (reference sequence). CDR3 length equals 17 residues. This chain's CDR3 is CASSLSDGGYLFNEQFF. CDR3 sequence (DNA): TGTGCCAGCAGTTTATCCGACGGGGGCTACTTGTTCAATGAGCAGTTCTTC.

This clonotype came up a few times. The chain joins TRBV27 to TRBJ2-7; 7 nucleotides align to TRBD1. The trim removed 5 bases at V and 1 base at J, leaving 11 bases unmatched. The CDR3 has 16 residues. Per the germline V gene, CDR1 is MNHEY and CDR2 is SMNVEV (reference sequence). The CDR3 protein is CASSPSTGQKSYEQYF. CDR3 DNA sequence: TGTGCCAGCAGTCCTTCTACGGGACAGAAATCCTACGAGCAGTACTTC.

In this sample, this clonotype turned up a few times. V gene TRBV12-3 or TRBV12-4 combines with J gene TRBJ2-1; TRBD1 might be the D (5 bases). V was clipped by 5 bases and J by 10 bases, with 12 bases between them. The CDR3 sequence is 12 residues long. CDR3 loop: CASSANRLEQFF. In nucleotides, the CDR3 is TGTGCCAGCAGTGCCAACAGGTTGGAGCAGTTCTTC.

A remark on this clonotype: The junction differs from germline at one of its ends, possibly a read error. The rearrangement uses TRBV20-1 and TRBJ2-5, with D perhaps matching TRBD2 (5 bases). The CDR3 length is 17 residues. The germline gives CDR1 DFQATT, CDR2 SNEGSKA (reference sequence). The CDR3 loop is CCAPPHPKRSFGETQYF. The CDR3 coding sequence is TGCTGTGCTCCACCTCATCCCAAGCGGTCCTTCGGGGAGACCCAGTACTTC.

This clonotype was seen only a few times. The chain couples TRBV12-3 or TRBV12-4 to TRBJ2-7; D possibly corresponds to TRBD1 (6 bases). The V end lost 4 bases, the J end lost 3 bases, and 13 bases lay between the germline ends. This CDR3 is built from 14 residues. Here the CDR3 DNA reads TGTGCCAGCAGTTCAAGGGGGTACGGCTACGAGCAGTACTTC. Its translation: CASSSRGYGYEQYF.

This clonotype was recorded a few times. CDR3 in amino acids: CASSPWGGELRGEQYF. CDR3 in DNA: TGCGCCAGCAGCCCATGGGGAGGGGAGTTGCGAGGCGAGCAGTACTTC. The chain uses TRBV4-1 and TRBJ2-7, with TRBD2 matching over 7 bases. Germline V lookup: CDR1 MGHRA, CDR2 YSYEKL. This CDR3 region has 16 residues. Trimming at V came to 4 bases and at J to 6 bases, leaving 15 bases not matched to a gene.

Many counts were recorded for this clonotype. The rearrangement links TRBV5-1 to TRBJ2-5; D is unclear. This CDR3 spans 11 amino acids. V lost 5 bases and J 2 bases, leaving 4 bases between the germline ends. The germline V gene encodes CDR1 SGHRS and CDR2 YFSETQ. The CDR3 DNA reads as TGCGCCAGCAGGGAACAAGAGACCCAGTACTTC. This translates into CASREQETQYF.

V usage is TRBV6-1 and J usage is TRBJ1-1; D is possibly TRBD1 (5 bases). This CDR3 contains 18 residues. Trimming removed 4 bases from V and 1 base from J, with 22 bases in between. Germline CDR1 MNHNS, CDR2 SASEGT. CDR3 DNA: TGTGCCAGCAGTGTCCGGGACCTCCCCTGGGGGACGAACACTGAAGCTTTCTTT. This gives the protein CASSVRDLPWGTNTEAFF.

This clonotype was found a few times. V is TRBV20-1 and J is TRBJ2-5; 14 nucleotides agree with TRBD2. J gave up 2 bases and V 6 bases, and 8 bases lay outside the gene matches. Looked up from germline, CDR1 is DFQATT and CDR2 is SNEGSKA (reference sequence). The CDR3 extends over 16 amino acids. CDR3 in amino acids: CSAPPGTSGSQETQYF. The CDR3 region has the DNA TGCAGTGCCCCCCCCGGGACTAGCGGGAGTCAAGAGACCCAGTACTTC.

A few counts support this clonotype. J is TRBJ2-2 and V is TRBV6-5; unclear D gene. The germline gives CDR1 MNHEY, CDR2 SVGAGI. The CDR3 consists of 14 residues. The V end was cut by 2 bases, the J end by 7 bases, with 11 bases between. CDR3 residues: CASSYSQAVGELFF. The CDR3 DNA reads as TGTGCCAGCAGTTACAGCCAAGCAGTCGGGGAGCTGTTTTTT.

V and J are TRBV6-2 or TRBV6-3 and TRBJ2-6, with TRBD1 as a possible D gene (6 bases). The V gene's germline CDR1 is MNHEY and CDR2 SVGEGT. Trimming stripped 6 bases from V and 0 bases from J, with 12 bases between. CDR3 size: 16 residues. The CDR3 here is CASSLGHYSGANVLTF. The CDR3 DNA sequence: TGTGCCAGCAGCTTGGGACACTACTCTGGGGCCAACGTCCTGACTTTC.

This clonotype has more than one count but fewer than ten. The rearrangement uses TRBV24-1 and TRBJ2-1; D not certain. This CDR3 has 13 residues. Trimming stripped 9 bases from V and 4 bases from J, with 12 bases between. Germline V gene lookup returns CDR1 KGHDR and CDR2 SFDVKD. The CDR3 DNA follows: TGTGCCACCGCGACCGCCGGATACAATGAGCAGTTCTTC. Its protein is CATATAGYNEQFF.

This clonotype was seen more than once but under ten times. The chain joins TRBV28 to TRBJ2-3; D is uncertain. V lost 2 bases and J lost 1, with 10 bases in between. This CDR3 has 15 amino acids. Germline V gene lookup returns CDR1 MDHEN and CDR2 SYDVKM. The CDR3 DNA is TGTGCCAGCAGTTTACAGGTAGTAGGCACAGATACGCAGTATTTT. Encoded protein: CASSLQVVGTDTQYF.

The genes are TRBV6-5 and TRBJ2-3; 9 bases fit TRBD2. The CDR3 loop spans 19 amino acids. CDR1 is MNHEY and CDR2 is SVGAGI in the germline V gene. V was clipped by 1 base and J by 1 base; unmatched bases: 12. The DNA for the CDR3 is TGTGCCAGCAGTTACTTAACTCAAGGACTAGCGCAAGGCACAGATACGCAGTATTTT. It codes for CASSYLTQGLAQGTDTQYF.

V and J are TRBV7-6 and TRBJ1-4; D is possibly TRBD1 (6 bases). Trimming pared 1 base from V and 8 bases from J, leaving 17 bases between. The CDR3 has 16 residues. The germline CDR1 and CDR2 sequences are SGHVS and FNYEAQ. CDR3 loop: CASSLDPRGDIEKLFF. The CDR3 DNA reads TGTGCCAGCAGCTTAGATCCCAGAGGGGACATCGAAAAACTGTTTTTT.

This clonotype was detected only a few times. In nucleotides, the CDR3 is TGTGCCAGCACGGGGGATGGAAACACCATATATTTT. As protein: CASTGDGNTIYF. The rearrangement links TRBV12-3 or TRBV12-4 to TRBJ1-3; TRBD1 might be the D (5 bases). This CDR3 has 12 residues. V was pared by 7 bases and J by 3 bases, with 7 bases between.

The CDR3 loop is CASSEWEVIVDSYLETQYF. The DNA of the CDR3 is TGTGCCAGCAGTGAATGGGAAGTTATAGTGGACAGTTATTTAGAGACCCAGTACTTC. The V and J genes are TRBV6-1 and TRBJ2-5; tentatively, D is TRBD1 (6 bases). The length of the CDR3 is 19 residues. Trimming stripped 2 bases from V and 4 bases from J, with 26 bases between. Germline V gives CDR1 MNHNS, CDR2 SASEGT.

V is TRBV14 and J is TRBJ2-7; the D is unclear. The CDR3 extends over 13 amino acids. V lost 0 bases to trimming and J lost 6 bases, with 9 bases between them. Per germline, CDR1 SGHDN and CDR2 FVKESK. CDR3 bases: TGTGCCAGCAGCCAAGATCTCACCGGCGAGCAGTACTTC. Its protein product is CASSQDLTGEQYF.

The rearrangement joins TRBV10-3 to TRBJ2-2; D possibly corresponds to TRBD2 (6 bases). The ends were cut back, 8 bases at V and 5 bases at J, with 6 bases in the middle. This CDR3 comprises 11 residues. CDR1 and CDR2 (germline): ENHRY, SYGVKD. The CDR3, as DNA: TGTGCCATCGCGGGGACCGGGGAGCTGTTTTTT. It specifies CAIAGTGELFF.

This clonotype was detected only a few times. This chain connects TRBV27 to TRBJ1-2, with no clear D. Germline assignment: CDR1 MNHEY and CDR2 SMNVEV (reference sequence). The V end lost 5 bases, the J end lost 5 bases, and 12 bases lay between the germline ends. CDR3 length: 13 residues. CDR3 DNA sequence: TGTGCCAGCAGTGATGGGTTAGGGTATGGCTACACCTTC. Residues: CASSDGLGYGYTF.

This clonotype was counted many times. This rearrangement joins TRBV12-3 or TRBV12-4 to TRBJ1-1; D gene ambiguous. This CDR3 contains 13 residues. V shed 3 bases and J shed 5 bases, with 10 bases lying between them. Here the CDR3 reads CASSFDLGTEAFF. For the CDR3, the DNA is TGTGCCAGCAGTTTCGACCTGGGGACTGAAGCTTTCTTT.

This clonotype was counted a few times. V is TRBV4-2 and J is TRBJ2-2; 7 bases are shared with TRBD2. V shed 1 base and J 4 bases; nucleotides not matched to a gene: 15. CDR1 is LGHNA, CDR2 YNFKEQ, per germline. This CDR3 has 19 residues. In nucleotides, the CDR3 is TGTGCCAGCAGCCAAGTTATCCGACGGACTAGAGATTTCACCGGGGAGCTGTTTTTT. Translated, it gives CASSQVIRRTRDFTGELFF.

The sample holds many counts of this clonotype. This chain joins TRBV12-3 or TRBV12-4 and TRBJ1-2; D is unresolved. V was shortened by 2 bases and J by 1 base, with 14 bases between the two germline ends. This CDR3 has 16 amino acids. As DNA, the CDR3 is TGTGCCAGCAGTTTAAGTTTAGCAGGCCGTAACTATGGCTACACCTTC. Protein sequence: CASSLSLAGRNYGYTF.

The chain has TRBV20-1 and TRBJ2-7; TRBD2 matches 8 bases. CDR1 is DFQATT and CDR2 is SNEGSKA in the germline V gene (reference sequence). Trimming cost V 5 bases and J 2 bases; bases outside gene matches: 5. The CDR3 runs to 13 residues. Here the CDR3 DNA reads TGCAGTGCTGGGACTAGACATACCTACGAGCAGTACTTC. Its translation: CSAGTRHTYEQYF.